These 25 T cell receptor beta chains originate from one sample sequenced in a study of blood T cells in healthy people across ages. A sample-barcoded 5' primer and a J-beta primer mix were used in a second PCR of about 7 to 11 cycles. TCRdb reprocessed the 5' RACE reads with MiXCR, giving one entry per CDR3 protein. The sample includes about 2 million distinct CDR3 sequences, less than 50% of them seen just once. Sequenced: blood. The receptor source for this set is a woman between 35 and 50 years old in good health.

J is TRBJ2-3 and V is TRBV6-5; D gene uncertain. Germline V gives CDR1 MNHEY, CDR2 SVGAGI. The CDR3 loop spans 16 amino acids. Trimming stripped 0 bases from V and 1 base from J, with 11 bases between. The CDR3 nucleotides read TGTGCCAGCAGTTACTCGAGCCTGACTCGCACAGATACGCAGTATTTT. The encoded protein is CASSYSSLTRTDTQYF.

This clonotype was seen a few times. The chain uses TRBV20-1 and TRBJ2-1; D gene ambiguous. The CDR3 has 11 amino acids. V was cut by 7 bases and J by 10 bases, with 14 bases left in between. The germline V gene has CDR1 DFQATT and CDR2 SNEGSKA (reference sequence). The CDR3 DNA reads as TGCAGTGTCGTGGTTCAGATGGAGCAGTTCTTC. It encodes CSVVVQMEQFF.

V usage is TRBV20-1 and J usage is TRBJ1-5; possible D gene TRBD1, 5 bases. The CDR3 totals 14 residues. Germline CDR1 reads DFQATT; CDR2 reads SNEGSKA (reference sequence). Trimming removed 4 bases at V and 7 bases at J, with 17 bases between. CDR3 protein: CSATDPRGNQPQHF. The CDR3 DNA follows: TGCAGTGCTACAGACCCCCGGGGGAACCAGCCCCAGCATTTT.

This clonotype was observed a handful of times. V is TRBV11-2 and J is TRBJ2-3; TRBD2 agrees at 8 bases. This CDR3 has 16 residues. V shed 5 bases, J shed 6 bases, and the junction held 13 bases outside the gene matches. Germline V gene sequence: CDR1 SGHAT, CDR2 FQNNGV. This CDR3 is CASSPLAGGGGDTQYF. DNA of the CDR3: TGTGCCAGCAGCCCTCTGGCAGGCGGCGGGGGGGATACGCAGTATTTT.

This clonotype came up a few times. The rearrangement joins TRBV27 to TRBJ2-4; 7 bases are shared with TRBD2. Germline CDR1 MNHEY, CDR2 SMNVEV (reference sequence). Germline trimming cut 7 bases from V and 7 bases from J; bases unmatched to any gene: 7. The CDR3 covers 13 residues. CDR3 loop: CASTPRRGNIQYF. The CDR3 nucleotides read TGTGCCAGCACCCCACGGCGGGGGAACATTCAGTACTTC.

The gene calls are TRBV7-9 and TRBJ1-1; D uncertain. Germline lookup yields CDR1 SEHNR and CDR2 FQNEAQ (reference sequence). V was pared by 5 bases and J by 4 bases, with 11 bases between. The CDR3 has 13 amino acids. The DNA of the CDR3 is TGTGCCAGCAGCCGTGGAGGGATCACTGAAGCTTTCTTT. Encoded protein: CASSRGGITEAFF.

The CDR3 DNA follows: TGTGCCAGCAGCCCACAGGGACTGTCCACTGAAGCTTTCTTT. Amino acids: CASSPQGLSTEAFF. The chain has TRBV9 and TRBJ1-1; D might be TRBD1 (6 bases). Trimming stripped 4 bases from V and 4 bases from J, with 14 bases between. This CDR3 is 14 amino acids long. From germline, CDR1 is SGDLS and CDR2 YYNGEE. The full variable domain, with the rest looked up from reference TRBV9 and TRBJ1-1, is DSGVTQTPKHLITATGQRVTLRCSPRSGDLSVYWYQQSLDQGLQFLIQYYNGEERAKGNILERFSAQQFPDLHSELNLSSLELGDSALYFCASSPQGLSTEAFFGQGTRLTVV.

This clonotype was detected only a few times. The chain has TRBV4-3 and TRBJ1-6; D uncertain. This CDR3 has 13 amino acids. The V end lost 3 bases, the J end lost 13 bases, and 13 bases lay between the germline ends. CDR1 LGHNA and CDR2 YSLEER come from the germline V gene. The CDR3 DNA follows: TGCGCCAGCAGCCAGGCTAGACAATACCCCCTCCACTTT. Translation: CASSQARQYPLHF.

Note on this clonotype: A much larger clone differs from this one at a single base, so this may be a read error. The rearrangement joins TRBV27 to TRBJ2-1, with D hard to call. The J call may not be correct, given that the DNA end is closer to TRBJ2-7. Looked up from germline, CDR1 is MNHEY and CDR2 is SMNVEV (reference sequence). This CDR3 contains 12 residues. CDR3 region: CASSPRYNEQYF. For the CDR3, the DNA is TGTGCCAGCAGTCCTAGATACAATGAGCAGTACTTC.

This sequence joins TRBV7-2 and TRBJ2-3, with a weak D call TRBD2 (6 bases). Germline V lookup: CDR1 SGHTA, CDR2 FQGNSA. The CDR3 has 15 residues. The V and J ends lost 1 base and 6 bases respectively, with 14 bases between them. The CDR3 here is CASSLVGGGWDTQYF. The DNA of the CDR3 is TGTGCCAGCAGCTTAGTCGGGGGTGGATGGGATACGCAGTATTTT.

The CDR3 bases are TGTGCCAGCAGTTTATTGAGCCCCTACCGACCCTTACTTTACGAGCAGTACTTC. Its protein is CASSLLSPYRPLLYEQYF. The chain uses TRBV27 and TRBJ2-7, with D hard to call. The germline V and J ends were trimmed by 1 base and 4 bases, with 23 bases remaining between them. CDR1 and CDR2 from the germline V gene are MNHEY and SMNVEV (reference sequence). The CDR3 loop spans 18 amino acids.

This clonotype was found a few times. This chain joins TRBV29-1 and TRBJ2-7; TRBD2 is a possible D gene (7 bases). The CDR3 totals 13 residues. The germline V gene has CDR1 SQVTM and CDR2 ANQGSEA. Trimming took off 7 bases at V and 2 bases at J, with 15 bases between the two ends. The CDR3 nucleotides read TGCAGCGCGAGGGGGGGCAGTACCTACGAGCAGTACTTC. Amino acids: CSARGGSTYEQYF.

The CDR3 DNA sequence: TGTGCCACCAGTGACCGGACTAGCGGGGGGCCGAGCTCCTACAATGAGCAGTTCTTC. Translated: CATSDRTSGGPSSYNEQFF. The chain links TRBV24-1 to TRBJ2-1, with 14 bases identical to TRBD2. The CDR3 is made up of 19 amino acids. V lost 4 bases, J lost 0 bases, and 7 bases stayed unmatched. The germline V gene encodes CDR1 KGHDR and CDR2 SFDVKD.

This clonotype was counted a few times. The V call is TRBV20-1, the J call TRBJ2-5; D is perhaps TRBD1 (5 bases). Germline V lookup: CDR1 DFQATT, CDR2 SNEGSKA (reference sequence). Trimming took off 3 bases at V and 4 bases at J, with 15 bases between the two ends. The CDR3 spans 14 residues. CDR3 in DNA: TGCAGTGCTAGGAAGACAGACGCCAGAGAGACCCAGTACTTC. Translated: CSARKTDARETQYF.

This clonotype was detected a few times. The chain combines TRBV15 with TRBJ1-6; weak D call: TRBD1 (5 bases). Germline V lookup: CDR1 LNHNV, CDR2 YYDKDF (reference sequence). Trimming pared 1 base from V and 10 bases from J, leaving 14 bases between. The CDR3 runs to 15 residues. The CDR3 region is CATSRGGLRESPLHF. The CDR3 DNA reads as TGTGCCACCAGCAGAGGGGGCCTCCGGGAATCACCCCTCCACTTT.

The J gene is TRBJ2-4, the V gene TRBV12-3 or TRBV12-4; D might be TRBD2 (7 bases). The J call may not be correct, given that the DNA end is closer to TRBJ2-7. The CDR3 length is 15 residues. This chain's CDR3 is CASSLVGGPIGEQYF. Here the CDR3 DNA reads TGTGCCAGCAGTTTAGTCGGGGGGCCGATAGGCGAGCAGTACTTC.

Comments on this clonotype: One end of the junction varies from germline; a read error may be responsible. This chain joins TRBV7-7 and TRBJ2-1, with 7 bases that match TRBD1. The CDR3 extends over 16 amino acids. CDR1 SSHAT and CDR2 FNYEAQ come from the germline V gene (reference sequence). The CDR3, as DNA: TGTGCTAGCAGCTTAGGGGGCCAGAGCTCCTACAATGAGCAGTTCTTC. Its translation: CASSLGGQSSYNEQFF.

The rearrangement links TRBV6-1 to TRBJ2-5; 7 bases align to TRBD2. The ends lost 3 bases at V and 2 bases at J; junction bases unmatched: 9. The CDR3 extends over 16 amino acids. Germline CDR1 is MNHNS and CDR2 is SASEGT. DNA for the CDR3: TGTGCCAGCAGTGATGCCCTAGCGGACTATCAAGAGACCCAGTACTTC. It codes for CASSDALADYQETQYF.

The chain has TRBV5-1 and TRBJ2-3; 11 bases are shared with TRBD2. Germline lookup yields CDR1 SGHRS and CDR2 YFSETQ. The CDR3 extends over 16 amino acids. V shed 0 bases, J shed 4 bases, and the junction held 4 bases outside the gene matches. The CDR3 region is CASSLDSGGAADTQYF. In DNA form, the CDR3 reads TGCGCCAGCAGCTTGGATAGCGGGGGGGCCGCAGATACGCAGTATTTT.

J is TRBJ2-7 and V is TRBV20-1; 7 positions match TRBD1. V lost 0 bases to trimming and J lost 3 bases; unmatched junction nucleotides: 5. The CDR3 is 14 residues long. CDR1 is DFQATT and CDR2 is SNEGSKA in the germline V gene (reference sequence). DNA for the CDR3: TGCAGTGCTAGAGACACCGGGACAGTCTACGAGCAGTACTTC. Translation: CSARDTGTVYEQYF.

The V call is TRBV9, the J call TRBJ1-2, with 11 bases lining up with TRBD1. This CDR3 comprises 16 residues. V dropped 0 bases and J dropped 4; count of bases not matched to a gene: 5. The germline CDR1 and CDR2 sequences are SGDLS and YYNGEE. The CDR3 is CASSVATGQGGYGYTF. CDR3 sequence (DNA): TGTGCCAGCAGCGTAGCTACGGGACAGGGGGGCTATGGCTACACCTTC.

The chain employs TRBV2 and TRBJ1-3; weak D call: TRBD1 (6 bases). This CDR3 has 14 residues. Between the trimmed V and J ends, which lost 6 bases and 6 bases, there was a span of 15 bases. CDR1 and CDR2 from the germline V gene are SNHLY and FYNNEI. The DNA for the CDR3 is TGTGCCAGCAGAGACGGGGGACAAGTAAACACCATATATTTT. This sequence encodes CASRDGGQVNTIYF.

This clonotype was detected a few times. The CDR3 DNA follows: TGTGCCAGCACTAGTTTCACCTACAATGAGCAGTTCTTC. It translates to CASTSFTYNEQFF. The chain combines TRBV28 with TRBJ2-1; D unresolved. Trimming removed 7 bases from V and 2 bases from J, with 9 bases in between. Germline CDR1 and CDR2: MDHEN and SYDVKM. CDR3 length: 13 amino acids.

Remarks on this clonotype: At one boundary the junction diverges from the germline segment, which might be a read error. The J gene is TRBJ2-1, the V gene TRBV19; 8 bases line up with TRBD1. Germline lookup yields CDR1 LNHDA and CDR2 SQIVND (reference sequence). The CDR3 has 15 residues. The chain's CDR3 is CASGIGTGQNNEQFF. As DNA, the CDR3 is TGTGCCAGTGGTATCGGGACAGGACAAAACAATGAGCAGTTCTTC.

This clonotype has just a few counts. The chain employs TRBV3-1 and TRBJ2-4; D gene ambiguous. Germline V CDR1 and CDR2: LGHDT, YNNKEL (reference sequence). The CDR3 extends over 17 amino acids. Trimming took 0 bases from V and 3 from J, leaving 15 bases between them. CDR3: CASSQDGTPKGKNIQYF. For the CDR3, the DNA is TGTGCCAGCAGCCAAGATGGCACCCCCAAAGGCAAAAACATTCAGTACTTC. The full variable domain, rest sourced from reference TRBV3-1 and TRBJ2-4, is DTAVSQTPKYLVTQMGNDKSIKCEQNLGHDTMYWYKQDSKKFLKIMFSYNNKELIINETVPNRFSPKSPDKAHLNLHINSLELGDSAVYFCASSQDGTPKGKNIQYFGAGTRLSVL.